This T cell receptor beta chain was profiled in a study of blood T cell repertoires in COVID-19. CDR1 SGDLS and CDR2 YYNGEE come from the germline V gene. V was trimmed by 4 bases and J by 4 bases, leaving 15 bases between them. CDR3 length: 15 residues. Some clones are missing from TCRdb's copy, which holds only in-frame ones; the method was immunoSEQ multiplex PCR. The profile covers approximately 80,000 clones, with around 85% appearing a single time and 3% taken by the ten largest. The clonotype originates from a woman older than 75 with COVID-19, enrolled during active disease. The rearrangement uses TRBV9 and TRBJ2-1; the D gene is possibly TRBD2 (6 bases). Sequencing was carried out using peripheral blood. The CDR3 DNA follows: TGTGCCAGCAGCCCCACATTAGCGGAGTACAATGAGCAGTTCTTC. Translation: CASSPTLAEYNEQFF.